These 16 T cell receptor beta chains came from one sample sequenced in a study of blood T cell repertoires in COVID-19. The assay was immunoSEQ multiplex PCR, and TCRdb's table has in-frame clones only and misses some. The repertoire holds more than 300,000 clones, around 92% seen once, with roughly 1.9% in the top ten. Sample: peripheral blood. All receptors come from a woman aged 25 to 45 with COVID-19, enrolled during active disease.

V and J are TRBV6-5 and TRBJ1-4, with a possible D match to TRBD1 (6 bases). Deletions cut 6 bases from V and 7 bases from J, with 15 bases between. Germline lookup yields CDR1 MNHEY and CDR2 SVGAGI. This CDR3 comprises 14 residues. This CDR3 is CASRAQGLSEKLFF. CDR3 DNA: TGTGCCAGCAGGGCACAGGGATTAAGTGAAAAACTGTTTTTT.

J is TRBJ1-2 and V is TRBV19; 10 bases map to TRBD1. CDR1 and CDR2 from the germline V gene are LNHDA and SQIVND (reference sequence). There are 15 residues in the CDR3. With 5 bases clipped from V and 8 bases from J, the junction kept 11 bases outside the gene matches. Here the CDR3 DNA reads TGTGCCAGTAGTTGGGAAGACAGGGGGCGTAACGGCTACACCTTC. As protein: CASSWEDRGRNGYTF.

The rearrangement joins TRBV11-2 to TRBJ2-3; possibly TRBD1 for D (6 bases). CDR1 SGHAT and CDR2 FQNNGV come from the germline V gene. The CDR3 is made up of 14 amino acids. V was pared by 1 base and J by 6 bases, with 11 bases between. The CDR3 DNA reads as TGTGCCAGCAGCTTAGTTACAGGGTGGGATACGCAGTATTTT. Translating gives CASSLVTGWDTQYF. Combining the CDR3 with reference TRBV11-2 and TRBJ2-3 gives the whole variable domain EAGVAQSPRYKIIEKRQSVAFWCNPISGHATLYWYQQILGQGPKLLIQFQNNGVVDDSQLPKDRFSAERLKGVDSTLKIQPAKLEDSAVYLCASSLVTGWDTQYFGPGTRLTVL.

The gene calls are TRBV6-1 and TRBJ1-4; D gene uncertain. CDR1 is MNHNS, CDR2 SASEGT, per germline. The CDR3 runs to 13 residues. With 5 bases removed from V and 6 bases from J, the gap between germline ends came to 10 bases. CDR3: CASSYRQDEKLFF. The CDR3 DNA reads TGTGCCAGCAGTTATCGGCAGGATGAAAAACTGTTTTTT.

This chain connects TRBV7-9 to TRBJ1-2, with D unresolved. Germline V CDR1 and CDR2: SEHNR, FQNEAQ (reference sequence). Trimming took off 5 bases at V and 9 bases at J, with 13 bases between the two ends. This CDR3 is 12 amino acids long. The CDR3 bases are TGTGCCAGCAGCCAAGCGGTGGACCGCTACACCTTC. Translated, it gives CASSQAVDRYTF.

This clone has more than one count but fewer than ten. This chain connects TRBV5-8 to TRBJ1-4, with unresolved D. Germline values: CDR1 SGHTS, CDR2 YDEGEE. V was trimmed by 0 bases and J by 7 bases, leaving 7 bases between them. The CDR3 covers 13 residues. For the CDR3, the DNA is TGTGCCAGCAGCTTGGGAGTGTCTGAAAAACTGTTTTTT. Protein product: CASSLGVSEKLFF.

CDR3 DNA: TGTGCCAGTCGGGGGGGCGCGGAGGGCTACACCTTC. Its translation: CASRGGAEGYTF. This chain connects TRBV27 to TRBJ1-2; maybe TRBD1 (6 bases). Germline CDR1 reads MNHEY; CDR2 reads SMNVEV (reference sequence). The CDR3 extends over 12 amino acids. V dropped 9 bases and J dropped 8 bases, with 16 bases sitting between them.

V gene TRBV9 combines with J gene TRBJ2-5; D possibly corresponds to TRBD1 (6 bases). V was pared by 2 bases and J by 5 bases, with 10 bases between. The CDR3 length is 13 residues. Germline-derived CDR1 and CDR2 are SGDLS and YYNGEE. The CDR3 region is CASSVTGRETQYF. CDR3 in DNA: TGTGCCAGCAGCGTGACAGGTCGGGAGACCCAGTACTTC.

The chain is built from TRBV6-5 and TRBJ2-1, with a weak D call TRBD1 (6 bases). Germline-derived CDR1 and CDR2 are MNHEY and SVGAGI. The germline V and J ends were trimmed by 7 bases and 0 bases, with 13 bases remaining between them. There are 15 residues in the CDR3. The CDR3 reads CASIQGQISYNEQFF. The CDR3 DNA follows: TGTGCCAGCATTCAAGGACAGATCTCCTACAATGAGCAGTTCTTC.

This clone was detected once. The chain has TRBV2 and TRBJ2-1; 10 bases line up with TRBD1. Germline V gene sequence: CDR1 SNHLY, CDR2 FYNNEI. The CDR3 has 14 residues. J was trimmed by 4 bases and V by 7 bases; bases with no gene match: 4. CDR3 loop: CASNRDRGYNEQFF. The CDR3 DNA reads TGTGCCAGCAACCGGGACAGGGGTTACAATGAGCAGTTCTTC.

The rearrangement links TRBV6-5 to TRBJ2-1; TRBD1 aligns across 9 bases. This CDR3 region has 15 residues. CDR1 is MNHEY, CDR2 SVGAGI, per germline. V was pared by 6 bases and J by 2 bases, with 5 bases of the junction left unmatched. The CDR3 region is CASSQDRGPYNEQFF. The CDR3 bases are TGTGCCAGCAGCCAGGACAGGGGACCCTACAATGAGCAGTTCTTC.

The chain has TRBV18 and TRBJ1-2; 11 nucleotides agree with TRBD1. CDR1 KGHSH and CDR2 LQKENI come from the germline V gene. This CDR3 is 15 amino acids long. Trimming removed 3 bases from V and 7 bases from J; junction bases left unmatched: 7. The CDR3 loop reads CASSPSTGTGGGYTF. The CDR3 nucleotides read TGTGCCAGCTCACCCTCTACCGGGACAGGGGGTGGCTACACCTTC.

The CDR3 nucleotides are TGTGCCAGCAGCATGAGCAGGGGGCCGGACACTGAAGCTTTCTTT. Translation: CASSMSRGPDTEAFF. The rearrangement uses TRBV7-8 and TRBJ1-1, with TRBD1 identical over 8 bases. J gave up 3 bases and V 5 bases, and 8 bases lay outside the gene matches. Looked up from germline, CDR1 is SGHVS and CDR2 is FQNEAQ. This CDR3 has 15 residues.

The chain recombines TRBV5-6 with TRBJ1-3; TRBD1 is a possible D gene (5 bases). Per the germline V gene, CDR1 is SGHDT and CDR2 is YYEEEE. The V end was cut by 4 bases, the J end by 3 bases, with 14 bases between. The CDR3 is 15 amino acids. The CDR3 bases are TGTGCCAGCAGCCAACGTCGGGGGGGTGGAAACACCATATATTTT. Its translation: CASSQRRGGGNTIYF.

The J gene is TRBJ2-7, the V gene TRBV10-3; 8 bases align to TRBD2. The CDR3 runs to 14 residues. Unmatched junction bases numbered 7, after V lost 5 bases and J lost 4 bases. Per the germline V gene, CDR1 is ENHRY and CDR2 is SYGVKD. For the CDR3, the DNA is TGTGCCATCAGTAGCCGGGGGGGCGGGTACGAGCAGTACGTC. Translating gives CAISSRGGGYEQYV.

This chain uses TRBV11-3 with TRBJ2-3; D might be TRBD2 (6 bases). Germline assignment: CDR1 SGHNT and CDR2 YENEEA. The CDR3 sequence is 16 residues long. V was trimmed by 6 bases and J by 0 bases, leaving 16 bases between them. The CDR3 sequence: CASSQTSGLSTDTQYF. The CDR3 region has the DNA TGTGCCAGCAGTCAAACATCGGGACTTAGCACAGATACGCAGTATTTT.